This T cell receptor (beta chain) was captured in a study of blood T cell repertoires in COVID-19. Looking at the study overall: Samples representing acute and convalescent COVID-19 were sourced from the United States, Italy and Spain. Sources were T cells, B-cell-depleted T cells, or PBMCs; the material itself was cDNA or gDNA.

The CDR3 is 14 amino acids. Germline trimming cut 4 bases from V and 5 bases from J; bases unmatched to any gene: 8. Germline V gene data show CDR1 as SGHTA and CDR2 as FQGNSA. In the authors' methods: Amplification of reference gene primers provided the estimated nucleated cell counts. The table came from immunoSEQ multiplex PCR; TCRdb's copy has only in-frame clones and leaves some out. The V and J calls and the clone size are those of that table, but D and trimming were determined from the DNA. The repertoire includes 120,000 or so clones, 88% of them detected once, and 0.88% sits in the top ten. The chain recombines TRBV7-2 with TRBJ2-7, with TRBD1 identical over 7 bases. The receptor was derived from a woman aged 50 to 60 with active or convalescent COVID-19. Sequencing was done on a sample of peripheral blood. In DNA form, the CDR3 reads TGTGCCAGCAGCTCCGACAGGGAGTTAAACGAGCAGTACTTC. It translates to CASSSDRELNEQYF.